The next 11 T cell receptor beta chains were all read from a single sample in a study of blood T cell repertoires in COVID-19. Clones were sequenced by immunoSEQ multiplex PCR, and TCRdb holds only the in-frame ones, with some missing. Here the sample spans roughly 43,000 clones, about 91% being singletons. Material: peripheral blood. The origin of the receptors is a human donor in a cohort sampled during active COVID-19.

The chain combines TRBV11-2 with TRBJ1-1; 9 nucleotides agree with TRBD1. CDR3 length: 13 amino acids. Germline V gene data show CDR1 as SGHAT and CDR2 as FQNNGV. After removal of 5 bases from V and 3 bases from J, the junction contained 1 base not matched to a gene. The CDR3 is CASSRQGDTEAFF. CDR3 sequence (DNA): TGTGCCAGCAGCCGACAGGGGGACACTGAAGCTTTCTTT.

The chain uses TRBV20-1 and TRBJ2-1; tentative D call: TRBD2 (5 bases). The CDR3 spans 14 residues. V was clipped by 3 bases and J by 5 bases, with 14 bases between them. From germline, CDR1 is DFQATT and CDR2 SNEGSKA (reference sequence). The CDR3: CSASPGEYNNEQFF. In DNA, the CDR3 is TGCAGTGCTAGTCCCGGGGAGTATAACAATGAGCAGTTCTTC.

The chain uses TRBV27 and TRBJ2-2; 11 nucleotides align to TRBD1. From germline, CDR1 is MNHEY and CDR2 SMNVEV (reference sequence). V was clipped by 3 bases and J by 7 bases; unmatched bases: 7. The CDR3 length is 16 residues. This chain's CDR3 is CASSLDRGRGNGELFF. Here the CDR3 DNA reads TGTGCCAGCAGTTTGGACAGGGGGCGAGGGAACGGGGAGCTGTTTTTT.

V gene TRBV29-1 combines with J gene TRBJ2-7; 8 positions match TRBD2. J was trimmed by 2 bases and V by 7 bases; bases with no gene match: 10. Germline V gene sequence: CDR1 SQVTM, CDR2 ANQGSEA. This CDR3 is built from 14 residues. This chain's CDR3 is CSAHRGGPTYEQYF. CDR3 nucleotide sequence: TGCAGCGCCCACCGGGGGGGGCCCACCTACGAGCAGTACTTC.

The chain is built from TRBV7-3 and TRBJ2-5, with D tentatively TRBD2 (5 bases). This CDR3 has 14 residues. Germline V gives CDR1 SGHTA, CDR2 FQGTGA. V lost 5 bases and J 5 bases, leaving 15 bases between the germline ends. Written as DNA, the CDR3 is TGTGCCAGCAGCCCTAATCCGGGATCGGAGACCCAGTACTTC. Translation gives CASSPNPGSETQYF.

The chain employs TRBV30 and TRBJ1-1; 7 bases agree with TRBD1. CDR1 and CDR2 from the germline V gene are GTSNPN and SVGIG (reference sequence). The CDR3 consists of 13 residues. Here the CDR3 reads CARRATGSTEAFF. CDR3 DNA: TGTGCACGAAGAGCGACAGGGAGCACTGAAGCTTTCTTT.

The chain is built from TRBV9 and TRBJ1-4, with 7 bases that match TRBD1. V lost 7 bases, J lost 3 bases, and 3 bases stayed unmatched. Germline CDR1 reads SGDLS; CDR2 reads YYNGEE. There are 13 residues in the CDR3. The CDR3 DNA is TGTGCCAGCTCAGGGGGGCCTAATGAAAAACTGTTTTTT. This translates into CASSGGPNEKLFF.

This chain joins TRBV7-4 and TRBJ1-4; TRBD1 is a possible D gene (5 bases). CDR1 and CDR2 from the germline V gene are SGHVT and SQSDAQ. CDR3 length equals 15 residues. V was trimmed by 7 bases and J by 4 bases, leaving 16 bases between them. DNA for the CDR3: TGTGCCAGCAATCCTCTGACAGTTTTTAATGAAAAACTGTTTTTT. This sequence encodes CASNPLTVFNEKLFF. The variable domain in full, with the rest retrieved from reference TRBV7-4 and TRBJ1-4, is GAGVSQSPRYKVAKRGRDVALRCDSISGHVTLYWYRQTLGQGSEVLTYSQSDAQRDKSGRPSGRFSAERPERSVSTLKIQRTEQGDSAVYLCASNPLTVFNEKLFFGSGTQLSVL.

The chain carries TRBV4-3 and TRBJ1-6; 8 positions match TRBD1. V gave up 0 bases and J gave up 0 bases; unmatched junction bases: 4. Germline-derived CDR1 and CDR2 are LGHNA and YSLEER. This CDR3 has 18 residues. The CDR3 nucleotides read TGCGCCAGCAGCCAAGAACCAGGGGGCTTCTCCTATAATTCACCCCTCCACTTT. Its translation is CASSQEPGGFSYNSPLHF.

The gene calls are TRBV27 and TRBJ2-1; 13 nucleotides line up with TRBD2. V dropped 6 bases and J dropped 7; count of bases not matched to a gene: 3. Germline values: CDR1 MNHEY, CDR2 SMNVEV (reference sequence). This CDR3 has 14 residues. DNA for the CDR3: TGTGCCAGCAGGTGGACTAGCGGGGGAAATGAGCAGTTCTTC. This translates into CASRWTSGGNEQFF.

The chain has TRBV14 and TRBJ1-6; TRBD1 matches at 12 bases. This CDR3 spans 17 amino acids. Per germline, CDR1 SGHDN and CDR2 FVKESK. The junction had 9 bases not matched to a gene; V was cut back by 3 bases and J by 9 bases. The CDR3 here is CASSQLQGTGGISPLHF. Here the CDR3 DNA reads TGTGCCAGCAGCCAGCTACAGGGGACAGGGGGCATTTCACCCCTCCACTTT.